The 8 T cell receptor beta chains in this list originate from one sample, sequenced in a study of blood T cell repertoires in COVID-19. Repertoires were generated with immunoSEQ multiplex PCR, while TCRdb's copy carries only in-frame clones and drops some. Of about 100,000 clones listed, 91% were seen once; the top ten hold around 16%. What was sequenced was peripheral blood. These receptors originate from a man aged 50 or older with acute or convalescent COVID-19.

The V call is TRBV7-2, the J call TRBJ2-7; TRBD1 matches 9 bases. This CDR3 has 15 residues. The germline gives CDR1 SGHTA, CDR2 FQGNSA. V trimming: 5 bases; J trimming: 3 bases; junction bases outside the gene matches: 8. CDR3: CASSPLGQGNYEQYF. The DNA for the CDR3 is TGTGCCAGCAGCCCACTGGGACAGGGCAACTACGAGCAGTACTTC.

The rearrangement links TRBV7-9 to TRBJ1-4, with unresolved D. Trimming removed 4 bases at V and 0 bases at J, with 12 bases between. Germline CDR1 is SEHNR and CDR2 is FQNEAQ (reference sequence). This CDR3 comprises 16 residues. CDR3 residues: CASSSLTRATNEKLFF. CDR3 nucleotides: TGTGCCAGCAGCTCACTGACTCGGGCAACTAATGAAAAACTGTTTTTT.

The chain employs TRBV18 and TRBJ2-1, with a weak D call TRBD1 (6 bases). V lost 3 bases and J lost 5, with 11 bases in between. CDR3 length: 14 amino acids. CDR1 KGHSH and CDR2 LQKENI come from the germline V gene. The CDR3 coding sequence is TGTGCCAGCTCACCGCAGCAGGGGCACAATGAGCAGTTCTTC. This encodes CASSPQQGHNEQFF. Together with reference TRBV18 and TRBJ2-1, the CDR3 gives the full variable domain: NAGVMQNPRHLVRRRGQEARLRCSPMKGHSHVYWYRQLPEEGLKFMVYLQKENIIDESGMPKERFSAEFPKEGPSILRIQQVVRGDSAAYFCASSPQQGHNEQFFGPGTRLTVL.

The rearrangement links TRBV5-1 to TRBJ2-3; tentative D call: TRBD2 (6 bases). The germline gives CDR1 SGHRS, CDR2 YFSETQ. V lost 6 bases to trimming and J lost 3 bases, with 17 bases between them. CDR3 length: 15 amino acids. The CDR3 sequence: CASTPSGFTTDTQYF. CDR3 nucleotide sequence: TGCGCCAGCACCCCCAGCGGGTTCACAACAGATACGCAGTATTTT.

V usage is TRBV7-9 and J usage is TRBJ1-2; D gene unclear. This CDR3 comprises 13 residues. Germline CDR1 is SEHNR and CDR2 is FQNEAQ (reference sequence). The V gene lost 4 bases and the J gene lost 4 bases, with 10 bases spanning the gap. The CDR3 region has the DNA TGTGCCAGCAGCTCAAGCGAGGCCTATGGCTACACCTTC. This codes for CASSSSEAYGYTF. Variable domain in full (rest from reference TRBV7-9 and TRBJ1-2): DTGVSQNPRHKITKRGQNVTFRCDPISEHNRLYWYRQTLGQGPEFLTYFQNEAQLEKSRLLSDRFSAERPKGSFSTLEIQRTEQGDSAMYLCASSSSEAYGYTFGSGTRLTVV.

This chain joins TRBV6-5 and TRBJ1-1; D remains unclear. The CDR3 is made up of 10 amino acids. V lost 9 bases and J lost 5, with 7 bases in between. Germline values: CDR1 MNHEY, CDR2 SVGAGI. DNA for the CDR3: TGTGCCAGTGGCAGGACTGAAGCTTTCTTT. It yields the protein CASGRTEAFF.

This rearrangement joins TRBV6-5 to TRBJ1-6; 7 nucleotides align to TRBD1. There are 14 residues in the CDR3. CDR1 is MNHEY, CDR2 SVGAGI, per germline. V lost 7 bases and J lost 10; bases outside the gene matches: 10. The CDR3 DNA is TGTGCCAGCACAAAGACAGGGCCAGTCTCACCCCTCCACTTT. This encodes CASTKTGPVSPLHF.

The DNA of the CDR3 is TGTGCCAGCAGCACCGGGATTACTCGTAATCAGCCCCAGCATTTT. Translation: CASSTGITRNQPQHF. The chain recombines TRBV3-1 (or the pseudogene TRBV3-2) with TRBJ1-5, with unresolved D. This CDR3 spans 15 amino acids. In germline, CDR1 is LGHDT, CDR2 YNNKEL (reference sequence). Trimming shortened V by 5 bases and J by 4 bases, and 15 bases separated the two germline ends.